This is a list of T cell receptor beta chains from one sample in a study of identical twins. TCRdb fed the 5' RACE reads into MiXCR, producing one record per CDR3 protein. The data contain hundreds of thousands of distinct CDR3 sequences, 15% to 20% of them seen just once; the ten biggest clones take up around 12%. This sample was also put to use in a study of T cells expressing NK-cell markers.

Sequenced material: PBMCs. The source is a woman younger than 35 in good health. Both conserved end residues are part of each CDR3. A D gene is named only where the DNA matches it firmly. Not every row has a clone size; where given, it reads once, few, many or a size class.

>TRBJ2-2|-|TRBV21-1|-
TGTGCCAGCAGCAAAGCCCCAGACTACACCGGGGAGCTGTTTTTT
CASSKAPDYTGELFF
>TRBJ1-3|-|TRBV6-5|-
TGTGCCAGCAGTTTAGTATCAGCGACCCTTCGAGGAAACACCATATATTTT
CASSLVSATLRGNTIYF
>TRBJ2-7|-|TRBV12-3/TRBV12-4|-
TGTGCCAGCAGTTTCCTTCATGACAGCTACGAGCAGTACTTC
CASSFLHDSYEQYF
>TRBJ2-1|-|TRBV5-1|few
TGCGCCAGCAGCTTGCGAGGTGGGGGCTCCTACAATGAGCAGTTCTTC
CASSLRGGGSYNEQFF
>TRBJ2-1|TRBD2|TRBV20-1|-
TGCATGGGCGCCATTAGCGGGGGACCGAACAATGAGCAGTTCTTC
CMGAISGGPNNEQFF
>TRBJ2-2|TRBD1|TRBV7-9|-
TGTGCCAGCAGCCCATCAGGGGGCCCGAACACCGGGGAGCTGTTTTTT
CASSPSGGPNTGELFF
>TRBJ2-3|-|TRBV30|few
TGTGCCTGGAGGAAACCTTCTAGCACAGATACGCAGTATTTT
CAWRKPSSTDTQYF
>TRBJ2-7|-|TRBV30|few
TGTGCCTGGGGTGGGGTTTCCGAGCAGTACTTC
CAWGGVSEQYF
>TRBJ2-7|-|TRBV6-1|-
TGTGCCAGCAGTGAAACCATTACCTACGAGCAGTACTTC
CASSETITYEQYF
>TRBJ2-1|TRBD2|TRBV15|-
TGTGCCACCAGCAGAGATCGACTAGCGGGAGGGCGTGTATACCATGAGCAGTTCTTC
CATSRDRLAGGRVYHEQFF
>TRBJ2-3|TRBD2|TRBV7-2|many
TGTGCCAGCAGCTGGGGGACGACTAGCGGCACAGATACGCAGTATTTT
CASSWGTTSGTDTQYF
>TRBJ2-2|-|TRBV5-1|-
TGCGCCAGCAGCTGGGGGACTCCATTAACCGGGGAGCTGTTTTTT
CASSWGTPLTGELFF
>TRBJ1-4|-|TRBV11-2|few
TGTGCCAGCAGCTTAGAAGAATGGAGGGGATCGACTAATGAAAAACTGTTTTTT
CASSLEEWRGSTNEKLFF
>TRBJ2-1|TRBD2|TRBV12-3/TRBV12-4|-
TGTGCCAGCAGTTTAGCGGGGGGGTCTCCAAATGAGCAGTTCTTC
CASSLAGGSPNEQFF
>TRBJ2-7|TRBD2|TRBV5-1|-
TGCGCCAGCAGCCCGGGACTAGCGGGAGAAGAGCAGTACTTC
CASSPGLAGEEQYF
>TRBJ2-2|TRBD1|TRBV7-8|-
TGTGCCAGCAGCCAGTGGGGACAGGGGGCGTCCGGCGGGGAGCTGTTTTTT
CASSQWGQGASGGELFF
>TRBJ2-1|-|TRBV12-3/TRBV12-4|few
TGTGCCAGCAGCTTCAGCGGCCCCTCCTACAATGAGCAGTTCTTC
CASSFSGPSYNEQFF
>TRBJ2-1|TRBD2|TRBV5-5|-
TGTGCCAGCAGCCAAATGACTAGCGGGAGGGTGTACAATGAGCAGTTCTTC
CASSQMTSGRVYNEQFF
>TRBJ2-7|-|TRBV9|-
TGTGCCAGCAGCTTCGGACGGAGCAGCGCCTACGAGCAGTACTTC
CASSFGRSSAYEQYF
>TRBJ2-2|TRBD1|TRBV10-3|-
TGTGCCTTCTCAACGACAGGGAGCACCGGGGAGCTGTTTTTT
CAFSTTGSTGELFF
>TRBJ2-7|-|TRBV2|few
TGTGCCAGCAGAGGGGAAGGGGACGAGCAGTACTTC
CASRGEGDEQYF
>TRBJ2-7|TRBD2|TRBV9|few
TGTGCCAGCAGCGTAGGGACTAGCGGGAGTAGTTATCTCTACGAGCAGTACTTC
CASSVGTSGSSYLYEQYF
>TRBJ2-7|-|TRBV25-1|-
TGTGCCAGCAGTGCGCCGGAGGCAATCGCCTACGAGCAGTACTTC
CASSAPEAIAYEQYF
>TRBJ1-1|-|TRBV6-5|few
TGTGCCAGTAGGTATGACGGACTGAACACTGAAGCTTTCTTT
CASRYDGLNTEAFF
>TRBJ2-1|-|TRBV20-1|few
TGCAGTGGGAACCGGCGCGGCAATGAGCAGTTCTTC
CSGNRRGNEQFF
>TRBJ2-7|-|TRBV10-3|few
TGTGCCACCAACCGAGAGAAGGGAGACTACGAGCAGTACTTC
CATNREKGDYEQYF
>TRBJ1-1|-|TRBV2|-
TGTGCCAGCACTGTGTTACAGTCGACTGAAGCTTTCTTT
CASTVLQSTEAFF
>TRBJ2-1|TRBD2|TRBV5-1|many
TGCGCCAGCAGCTGGGCCCCTTCTACTAGCGGGGGAATGTCTGGGTTTGATGAGCAGTTCTTC
CASSWAPSTSGGMSGFDEQFF
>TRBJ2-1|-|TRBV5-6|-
TGTGCCAGCAGCCCCCCCCTTGAACCCAATGAGCAGTTCTTC
CASSPPLEPNEQFF
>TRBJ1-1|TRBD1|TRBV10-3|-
TGTGCCAGTTGGACAGGGTGGGACACTGAAGCTTTCTTT
CASWTGWDTEAFF
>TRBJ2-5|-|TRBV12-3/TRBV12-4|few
TGTGCCAGCAGTTCCCAAACGGAGGAGACCCAGTACTTC
CASSSQTEETQYF
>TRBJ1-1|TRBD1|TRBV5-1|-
TGCGCCAGCAGCTTGCCCCATAGAGGACAGGGCTACACTGAAGCTTTCTTT
CASSLPHRGQGYTEAFF
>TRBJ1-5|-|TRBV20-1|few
TGCAGTGCTAGAGGTCCCAGGGAGAATCAGCCCCAGCATTTT
CSARGPRENQPQHF
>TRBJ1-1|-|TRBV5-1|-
TGCGCCAGCAGCCCACCGGGCGGAGGAGAATTGAACACTGAAGCTTTCTTT
CASSPPGGGELNTEAFF
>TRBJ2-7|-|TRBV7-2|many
TGTGCCAGCAGCTTAGACAGCAACGAGCAGTACTTC
CASSLDSNEQYF
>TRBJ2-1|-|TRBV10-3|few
TGTGCCATCAGTGGGAGGATGGGGGGCTCCTACAATGAGCAGTTCTTC
CAISGRMGGSYNEQFF
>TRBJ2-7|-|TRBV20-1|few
TGCAGTGCTAGAGCGGACGAGCAGTACTTC
CSARADEQYF
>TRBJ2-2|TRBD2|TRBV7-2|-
TGTGCCAGCAGCTTAGAGGTCCGGGGGGGGAACGGGGAGCTGTTTTTT
CASSLEVRGGNGELFF
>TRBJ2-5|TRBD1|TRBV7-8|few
TGTGCCAGCAGCTTCCACGGGGTCGGGACAGGGATAGAGACCCAGTACTTC
CASSFHGVGTGIETQYF
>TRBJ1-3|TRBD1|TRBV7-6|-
TGTGCCAGCAGCGGCACAGGGGGAGCTGGAAACACCATATATTTT
CASSGTGGAGNTIYF
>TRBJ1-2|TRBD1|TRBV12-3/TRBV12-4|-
TGTGCCAGCAGCCATCACAGGGGGCTGGGGGGCTACACCTTC
CASSHHRGLGGYTF
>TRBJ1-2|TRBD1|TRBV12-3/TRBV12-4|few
TGTGCCAGCAGTTTGGGCAGGGGGCAAGATGGCTACACCTTC
CASSLGRGQDGYTF
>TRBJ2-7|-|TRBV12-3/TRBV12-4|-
TGTGCCAGCAGTCCACTCCCAAAGGGCTCCTACGAGCAGTACTTC
CASSPLPKGSYEQYF
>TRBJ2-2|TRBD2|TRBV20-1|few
TGCAGTGCCGGGACAGGGGGACTAGCGGGAACCGGGGAGCTGTTTTTT
CSAGTGGLAGTGELFF
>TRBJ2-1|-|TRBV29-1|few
TGCAGCGACCGTCGGTCCTACAATGAGCAGTTCTTC
CSDRRSYNEQFF
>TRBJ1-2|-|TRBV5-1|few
TGCGCCAGCAGCCGTGGAGTTAACTATGGCTACACCTTC
CASSRGVNYGYTF
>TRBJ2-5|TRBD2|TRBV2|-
TGTGCCAGCACGGCGGGGGGAGGAGAGACCCAGTACTTC
CASTAGGGETQYF